A selection of T cell receptor beta chains follows, all from one sample in a study of blood T cell repertoires in COVID-19. Method: immunoSEQ multiplex PCR; TCRdb's copy keeps in-frame clones and lacks some. The sample has more than 300,000 clones, 91% seen once. The sequenced sample consisted of peripheral blood. The receptors were gathered from a woman younger than 30 who had recovered from COVID-19. Both conserved end residues are part of each CDR3. Fields, in order: clone size, J gene, D gene, V gene, CDR3 protein, CDR3 DNA. D genes are given only for firm matches. Size is omitted from some rows. Given values are once, few, many or a class for expanded clones.

-	TRBJ2-5	-	TRBV11-2	CASSFVETQYF	TGTGCCAGCAGCTTCGTAGAGACCCAGTACTTC
-	TRBJ1-4	-	TRBV14	CASSHFDRRSEKLFF	TGTGCCAGCAGCCATTTCGACAGGAGAAGTGAAAAACTGTTTTTT
-	TRBJ1-1	TRBD1	TRBV2	CASRKQGADLEAFF	TGTGCCAGCAGAAAACAGGGGGCCGATCTTGAAGCTTTCTTT
-	TRBJ1-6	-	TRBV6-1	CASSETYNSPLHF	TGTGCCAGCAGTGAGACATACAATTCACCCCTCCACTTT
-	TRBJ1-2	-	TRBV6-4	CASSEGHSGYGYTF	TGTGCCAGCAGTGAGGGACACTCGGGCTATGGCTACACCTTC
-	TRBJ1-1	-	TRBV20-1	CSAVARTEAFF	TGCAGTGCCGTTGCGAGGACTGAAGCTTTCTTT
-	TRBJ2-2	-	TRBV19	CASSALGHGGELFF	TGTGCCAGTAGTGCTTTGGGGCACGGCGGGGAGCTGTTTTTT
-	TRBJ2-2	TRBD1	TRBV6-4	CASSGQGAYTGELFF	TGTGCCAGCAGCGGACAGGGGGCTTACACCGGGGAGCTGTTTTTT
-	TRBJ1-1	TRBD1	TRBV6-5	CASGQGLRNTEAFF	TGTGCCAGCGGACAGGGGCTGAGGAACACTGAAGCTTTCTTT
-	TRBJ1-2	-	TRBV5-6	CASSPGSSNYGYTF	TGTGCCAGCAGCCCAGGGTCTTCTAACTATGGCTACACCTTC
-	TRBJ1-2	-	TRBV30	CAWSVLWGDYGYTF	TGTGCCTGGAGTGTACTCTGGGGGGACTATGGCTACACCTTC
few	TRBJ2-1	TRBD1	TRBV4-2	CASSQARAGGSYNEQFF	TGTGCCAGCAGCCAAGCGAGGGCAGGGGGCTCCTACAATGAGCAGTTCTTC
-	TRBJ2-5	-	TRBV2	CASSGQAGGLETQYF	TGTGCCAGCAGTGGTCAGGCAGGGGGACTGGAGACCCAGTACTTC
-	TRBJ1-4	TRBD1	TRBV5-4	CASSPSVTGGEKLFF	TGTGCCAGCAGCCCCTCCGTGACAGGGGGCGAAAAACTGTTTTTT
-	TRBJ1-2	-	TRBV2	CASSEQNYGYTF	TGTGCCAGCAGTGAACAGAACTATGGCTACACCTTC
-	TRBJ2-1	TRBD2	TRBV6-2/TRBV6-3	CASSPLIAGGFNEQFF	TGTGCCAGCAGCCCTCTCATAGCGGGAGGGTTTAATGAGCAGTTCTTC
-	TRBJ2-3	TRBD2	TRBV4-1	CASSQGRLAGPTGTDTQYF	TGCGCCAGCAGCCAAGGCAGGCTAGCGGGACCGACGGGCACAGATACGCAGTATTTT
-	TRBJ1-1	-	TRBV30	CAWSLAGRAGTEAFF	TGTGCCTGGAGTCTCGCAGGGAGGGCAGGAACTGAAGCTTTCTTT
-	TRBJ1-2	TRBD1	TRBV4-1	CASSAPGQGSGYTF	TGCGCCAGCAGCGCACCGGGACAGGGTTCGGGCTACACCTTC
-	TRBJ2-1	TRBD2	TRBV24-1	CATSDLPKERGPNEQFF	TGTGCCACCAGTGATCTCCCAAAAGAGCGGGGGCCAAATGAGCAGTTCTTC
-	TRBJ2-2	-	TRBV11-3	CASSLEDIAGELFF	TGTGCCAGCAGCTTAGAAGATATAGCGGGGGAGCTGTTTTTT
-	TRBJ2-1	-	TRBV7-2	CASSFGTSGEQFF	TGTGCCAGCAGCTTTGGGACAAGTGGTGAGCAGTTCTTC
-	TRBJ1-5	-	TRBV7-9	CASSLQGMQPQHF	TGTGCCAGCAGCTTACAGGGGATGCAGCCCCAGCATTTT
-	TRBJ1-6	TRBD1	TRBV11-3	CASSQTWGQGHNSPLHF	TGTGCCAGCAGCCAAACGTGGGGACAGGGACATAATTCACCCCTCCACTTT
-	TRBJ1-1	TRBD1	TRBV6-1	CASSEAAGGSGTEAFF	TGTGCCAGCAGTGAAGCGGCAGGGGGAAGCGGCACTGAAGCTTTCTTT
-	TRBJ2-1	TRBD2	TRBV30	CACNLAGGSYNEQFF	TGTGCCTGCAACCTTGCGGGAGGCTCCTACAATGAGCAGTTCTTC
once	TRBJ2-1	-	TRBV6-2/TRBV6-3	CASSISNRNEQFF	TGTGCCAGCAGCATTTCCAATCGGAATGAGCAGTTCTTC